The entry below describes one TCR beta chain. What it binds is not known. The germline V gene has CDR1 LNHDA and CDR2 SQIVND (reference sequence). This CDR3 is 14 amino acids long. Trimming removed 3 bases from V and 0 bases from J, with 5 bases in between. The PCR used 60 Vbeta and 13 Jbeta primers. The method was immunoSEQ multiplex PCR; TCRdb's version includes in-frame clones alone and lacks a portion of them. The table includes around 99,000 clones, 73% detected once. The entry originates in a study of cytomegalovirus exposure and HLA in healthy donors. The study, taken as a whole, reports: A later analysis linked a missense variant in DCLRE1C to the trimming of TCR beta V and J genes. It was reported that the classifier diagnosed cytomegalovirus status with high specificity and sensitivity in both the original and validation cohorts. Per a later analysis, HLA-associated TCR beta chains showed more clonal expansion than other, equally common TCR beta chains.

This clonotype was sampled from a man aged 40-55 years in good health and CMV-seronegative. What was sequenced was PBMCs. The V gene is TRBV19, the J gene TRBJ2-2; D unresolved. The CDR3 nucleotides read TGTGCCAGTAGTATCTCCGCGAACACCGGGGAGCTGTTTTTT. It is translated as CASSISANTGELFF.